This T cell receptor (beta chain) was observed in a study of blood T cell repertoires in COVID-19 (dated by TCRdb to 2018 to 2021). Study-level background: Samples covering the acute and convalescent phases of COVID-19 were provided by collaborators in the United States, Italy and Spain. The prospective study material was composed of cDNA or gDNA derived from T cells, B-cell-depleted T cells, or PBMCs. Subjects who had been exposed to COVID-19, were actively infected with it, or had recovered from it provided the deeply sampled blood TCRbeta repertoires that made up the dataset. The samples were drawn from two sources: the first 160 participants of the ongoing ImmuneRACE study, and 950 to 1,500 subjects contributed by 6 global collaborators. The repertoires were released in a freely available public database intended as a resource for research on the immune response to SARS-CoV-2. A de-identified subject ID, COVID-19 status, age in years and sex were almost always included in the sample metadata. Where available, HLA class I and class II types were obtained from metadata supplied by the sample provider rather than from assay-based typing.

One collaborating source in Seattle enrolled patients while the patients were actively infected and followed the patients over time throughout the course of disease. Whole blood was collected in K2EDTA tubes by collaborating institutions according to the institutions' own protocols. For TCRbeta analysis, collaborators shipped samples as frozen whole blood, isolated PBMCs, or DNA extracted from either of those sample types. V gives up 4 bases and J gives up 8 bases, and the segment between their germline ends measures 23 bases. From the germline V gene (reference sequence), CDR1 is LNHDA and CDR2 is SQIVND. The CDR3 numbers 16 residues from cysteine through phenylalanine. Solely the CDR3 DNA is kept, with 48 bases framed from the first base. Findings and caveats that apply to the study as a whole: How much clinical and demographic metadata was included differed by source and by participant, and the metadata was provided uncurated.

Notes on this clone: What antigen it recognizes has not been identified. It has no much larger one-base neighbor in the sample; base qualities were not kept.

TCRbeta CDR3 regions were amplified from genomic DNA using the immunoSEQ Assay, a bias-controlled multiplex PCR. Concerning the study's data processing: The number of nucleated cells in each sample was estimated from the amplification of reference gene primers within the assay. To quantify the absolute abundance of each unique TCRbeta CDR3 rearrangement, sequence reads were collapsed and filtered. For each sample, productive Simpson clonality was calculated as the square root of Simpson's diversity index across productive rearrangements. The table comes from immuneACCESS by way of TCRdb, which keeps in-frame sequences with V and J called. Part of the clones is missing from these tables; in studies checked, under half for an unresolved V gene and the rest for unknown reasons. V and J calls and clone size come straight from that table; D and trimming were deduced from the DNA. The sample table shows about 360,000 clones, and 75% to 90% are seen once. Together, the top ten hold roughly 7.2% of the sample.

This TCR came from a woman aged 55-70 years with COVID-19, enrolled during active disease. The chain is encoded by TRBV19 joined to TRBJ1-2; perhaps TRBD1 is the D gene, with 6 bases matching. Material for sequencing was peripheral blood. The CDR3: CASSTPGETLTAGYTF. The DNA sequence is given as TGTGCCAGTAGTACCCCAGGGGAGACCCTTACGGCCGGCTACACCTTC.